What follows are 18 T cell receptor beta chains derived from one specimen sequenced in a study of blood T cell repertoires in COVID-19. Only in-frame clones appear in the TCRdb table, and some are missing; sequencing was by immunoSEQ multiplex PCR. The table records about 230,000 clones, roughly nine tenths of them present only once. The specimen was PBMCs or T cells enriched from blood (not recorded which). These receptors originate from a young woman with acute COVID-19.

As DNA, the CDR3 is TGTGCCTCGGAGCGGGGGGTCACCGCTGAGCAGTTCTTC. Protein sequence: CASERGVTAEQFF. This chain links TRBV30 with TRBJ2-1; 9 bases are a match to TRBD2. V trimming: 7 bases; J trimming: 9 bases; junction bases outside the gene matches: 10. This CDR3 has 13 residues. From germline, CDR1 is GTSNPN and CDR2 SVGIG (reference sequence). Drawing the rest from reference TRBV30 and TRBJ2-1, the complete variable domain is SQTIHQWPATLVQPVGSPLSLECTVEGTSNPNLYWYRQAAGRGLQLLFYSVGIGQISSEVPQNLSASRPQDRQFILSSKKLLLSDSGFYLCASERGVTAEQFFGPGTRLTVL.

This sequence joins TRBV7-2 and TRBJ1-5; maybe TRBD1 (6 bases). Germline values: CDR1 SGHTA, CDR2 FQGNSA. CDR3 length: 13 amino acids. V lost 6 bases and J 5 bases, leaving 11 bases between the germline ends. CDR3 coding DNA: TGTGCCAGCAGTCCCCCAGGGGATCAGCCCCAGCATTTT. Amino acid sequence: CASSPPGDQPQHF.

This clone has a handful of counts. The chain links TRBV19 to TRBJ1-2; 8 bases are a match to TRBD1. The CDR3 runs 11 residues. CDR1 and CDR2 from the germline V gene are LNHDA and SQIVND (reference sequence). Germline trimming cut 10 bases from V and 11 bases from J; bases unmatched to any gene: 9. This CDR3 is CATEDREIYTF. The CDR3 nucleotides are TGTGCCACCGAGGACAGGGAAATATACACCTTC.

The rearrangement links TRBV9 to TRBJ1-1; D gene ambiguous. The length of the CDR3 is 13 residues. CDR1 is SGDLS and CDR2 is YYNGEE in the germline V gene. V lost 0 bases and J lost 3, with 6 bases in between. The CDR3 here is CASSVDTYTEAFF. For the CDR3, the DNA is TGTGCCAGCAGCGTAGACACCTACACTGAAGCTTTCTTT.

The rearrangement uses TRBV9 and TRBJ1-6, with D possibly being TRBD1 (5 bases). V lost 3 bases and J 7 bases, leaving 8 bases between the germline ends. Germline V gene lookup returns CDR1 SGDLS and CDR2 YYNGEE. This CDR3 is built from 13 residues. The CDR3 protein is CASSAQANSPLHF. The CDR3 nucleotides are TGTGCCAGCAGCGCACAGGCGAATTCACCCCTCCACTTT.

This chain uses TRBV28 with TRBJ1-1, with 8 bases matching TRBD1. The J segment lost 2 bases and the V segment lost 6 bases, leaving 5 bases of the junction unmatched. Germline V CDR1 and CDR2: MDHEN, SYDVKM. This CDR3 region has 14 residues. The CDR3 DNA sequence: TGTGCCAGCAGAACAGGGGGATTAAACACTGAAGCTTTCTTT. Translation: CASRTGGLNTEAFF.

The CDR3: CASGDRGYGYTF. In DNA, the CDR3 is TGTGCCAGCGGGGACAGGGGTTATGGCTACACCTTC. The chain couples TRBV11-2 to TRBJ1-2; 10 nucleotides align to TRBD1. Per the germline V gene, CDR1 is SGHAT and CDR2 is FQNNGV. The trim removed 8 bases at V and 5 bases at J, leaving 2 bases unmatched. The CDR3 covers 12 residues.

CDR3 DNA: TGCGCCAGCAGTGATGGCGGGGGCGGCCACACCTTC. Translation: CASSDGGGGHTF. The chain has TRBV10-2 and TRBJ1-2; a weak D match, TRBD1 (6 bases). V lost 3 bases and J 12 bases, leaving 14 bases between the germline ends. Germline V gives CDR1 WSHSY, CDR2 SAAADI. CDR3 length: 12 amino acids.

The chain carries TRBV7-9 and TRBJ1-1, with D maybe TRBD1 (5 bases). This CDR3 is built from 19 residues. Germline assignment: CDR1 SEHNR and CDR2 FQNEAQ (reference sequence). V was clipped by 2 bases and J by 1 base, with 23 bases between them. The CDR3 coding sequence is TGTGCCAGCAGCTTAAGGTGGGAAGGGGCCCTTGAAAGGAACACTGAAGCTTTCTTT. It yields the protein CASSLRWEGALERNTEAFF.

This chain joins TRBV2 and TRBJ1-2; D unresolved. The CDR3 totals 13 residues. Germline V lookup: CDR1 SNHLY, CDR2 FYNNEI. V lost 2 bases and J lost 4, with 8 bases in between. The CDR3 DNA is TGTGCCAGCAGTGAAACAGAAGCCTATGGCTACACCTTC. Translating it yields CASSETEAYGYTF.

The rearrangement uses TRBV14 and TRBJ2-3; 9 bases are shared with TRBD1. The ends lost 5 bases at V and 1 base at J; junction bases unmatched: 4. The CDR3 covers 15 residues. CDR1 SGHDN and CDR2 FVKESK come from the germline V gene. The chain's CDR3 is CASSRRTGGTDTQYF. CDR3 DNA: TGTGCCAGCAGCAGACGGACAGGGGGCACAGATACGCAGTATTTT.

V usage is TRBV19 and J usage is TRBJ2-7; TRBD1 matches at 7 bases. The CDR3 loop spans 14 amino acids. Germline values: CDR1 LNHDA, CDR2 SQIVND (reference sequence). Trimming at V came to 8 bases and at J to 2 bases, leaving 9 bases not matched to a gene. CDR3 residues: CASSYRGQPYEQYF. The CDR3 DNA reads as TGTGCCAGTTCTTATAGGGGACAGCCCTACGAGCAGTACTTC.

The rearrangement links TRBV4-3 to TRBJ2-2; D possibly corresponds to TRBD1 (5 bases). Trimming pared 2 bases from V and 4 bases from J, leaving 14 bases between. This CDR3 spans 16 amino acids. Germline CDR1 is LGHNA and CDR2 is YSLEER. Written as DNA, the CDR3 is TGCGCCAGCAGCCAAAATTGGCAGGGCGGCACCGGGGAGCTGTTTTTT. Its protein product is CASSQNWQGGTGELFF.

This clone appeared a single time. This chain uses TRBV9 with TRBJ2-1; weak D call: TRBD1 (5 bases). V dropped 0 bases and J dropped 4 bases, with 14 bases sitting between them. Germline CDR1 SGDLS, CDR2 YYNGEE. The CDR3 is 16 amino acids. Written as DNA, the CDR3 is TGTGCCAGCAGCGTAGGTCAGCCAGGGCTGTACAATGAGCAGTTCTTC. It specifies CASSVGQPGLYNEQFF.

The CDR3 sequence is CASSPGGVPYEQYF. CDR3 DNA sequence: TGTGCCAGCTCACCGGGGGGAGTGCCCTACGAGCAGTACTTC. The V gene is TRBV18, the J gene TRBJ2-7; D possibly corresponds to TRBD2 (6 bases). Germline-derived CDR1 and CDR2 are KGHSH and LQKENI. V was clipped by 3 bases and J by 2 bases, with 11 bases between them. The CDR3 spans 14 residues.

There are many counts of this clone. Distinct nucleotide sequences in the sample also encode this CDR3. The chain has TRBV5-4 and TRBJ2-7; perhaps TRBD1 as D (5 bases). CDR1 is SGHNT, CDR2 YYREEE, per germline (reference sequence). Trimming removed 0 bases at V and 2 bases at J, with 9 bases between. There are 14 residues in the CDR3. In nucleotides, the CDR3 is TGTGCCAGCAGCTTGGAGGACACGACCTACGAGCAGTACTTC. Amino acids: CASSLEDTTYEQYF.

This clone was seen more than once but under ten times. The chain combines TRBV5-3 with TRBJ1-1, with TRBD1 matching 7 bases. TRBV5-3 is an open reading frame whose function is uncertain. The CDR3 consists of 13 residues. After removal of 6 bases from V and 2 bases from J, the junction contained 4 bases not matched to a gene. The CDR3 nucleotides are TGTGCCAGAACGGGAGGGGGCAACACTGAAGCTTTCTTT. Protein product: CARTGGGNTEAFF.

The CDR3, as DNA: TGTGCCAGCAGCTTGGGCCCCTCGGATGGCTACACCTTC. This codes for CASSLGPSDGYTF. The chain has TRBV11-2 and TRBJ1-2; no firm D call. This CDR3 spans 13 amino acids. Germline assignment: CDR1 SGHAT and CDR2 FQNNGV. Trimming took off 3 bases at V and 6 bases at J, with 11 bases between the two ends.